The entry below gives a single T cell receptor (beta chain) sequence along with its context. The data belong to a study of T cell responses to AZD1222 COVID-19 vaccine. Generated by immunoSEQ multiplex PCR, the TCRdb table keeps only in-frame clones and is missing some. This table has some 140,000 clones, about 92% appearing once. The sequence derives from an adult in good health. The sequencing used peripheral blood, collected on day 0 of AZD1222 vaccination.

In DNA form, the CDR3 reads TGTGCCAGTAGTAAGGGGGGGTTGGGCACTGAAGCTTTCTTT. Translating gives CASSKGGLGTEAFF. J is TRBJ1-1 and V is TRBV19; D is possibly TRBD1 (6 bases). The CDR3 totals 14 residues. V lost 4 bases and J lost 4, with 13 bases in between. Germline CDR1 and CDR2: LNHDA and SQIVND (reference sequence).